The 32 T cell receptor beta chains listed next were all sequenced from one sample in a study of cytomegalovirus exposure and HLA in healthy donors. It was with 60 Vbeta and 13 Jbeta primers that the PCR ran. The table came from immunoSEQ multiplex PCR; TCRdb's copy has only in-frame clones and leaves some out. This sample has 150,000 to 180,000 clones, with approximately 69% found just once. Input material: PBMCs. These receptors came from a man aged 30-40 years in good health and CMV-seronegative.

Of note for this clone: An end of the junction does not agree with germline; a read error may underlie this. The CDR3 DNA sequence: TGTTCCAGCAGCCTAGGGGGAGGAGGGGATGGCTATGGCTACACCTTC. Protein: CSSSLGGGGDGYGYTF. The rearrangement uses TRBV7-9 and TRBJ1-2; D is perhaps TRBD1 (6 bases). Germline V CDR1 and CDR2: SEHNR, FQNEAQ (reference sequence). CDR3 length: 16 residues.

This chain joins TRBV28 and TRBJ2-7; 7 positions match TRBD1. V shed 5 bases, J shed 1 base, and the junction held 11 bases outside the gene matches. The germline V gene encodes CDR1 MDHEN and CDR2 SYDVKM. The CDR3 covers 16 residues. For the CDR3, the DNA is TGTGCCAGCAGTCCCTCATTACAGGGGAAGTCCTACGAGCAGTACTTC. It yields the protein CASSPSLQGKSYEQYF.

CDR3 nucleotides: TGTGCCAGCAGCCGAGGGACAGGGATGGCCGGGGAGCTGTTTTTT. Its translation is CASSRGTGMAGELFF. The gene calls are TRBV2 and TRBJ2-2; 9 positions match TRBD1. The germline gives CDR1 SNHLY, CDR2 FYNNEI. The CDR3 is 15 amino acids. V trimming: 6 bases; J trimming: 6 bases; junction bases outside the gene matches: 8.

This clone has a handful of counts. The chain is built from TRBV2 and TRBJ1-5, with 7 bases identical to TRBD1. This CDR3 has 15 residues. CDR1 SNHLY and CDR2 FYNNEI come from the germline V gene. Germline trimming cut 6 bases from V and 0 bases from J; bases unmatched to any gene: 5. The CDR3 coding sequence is TGTGCCAGCAGGGGCGGGACAGCTAGCAATCAGCCCCAGCATTTT. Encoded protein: CASRGGTASNQPQHF.

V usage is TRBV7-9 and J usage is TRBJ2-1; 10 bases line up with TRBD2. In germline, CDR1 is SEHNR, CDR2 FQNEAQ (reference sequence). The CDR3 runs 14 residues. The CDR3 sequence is CSGIAGGDYNEQFF. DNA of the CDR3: TGTTCCGGAATAGCGGGGGGCGATTACAATGAGCAGTTCTTC. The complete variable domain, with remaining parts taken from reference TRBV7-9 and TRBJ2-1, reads DTGVSQNPRHKITKRGQNVTFRCDPISEHNRLYWYRQTLGQGPEFLTYFQNEAQLEKSRLLSDRFSAERPKGSFSTLEIQRTEQGDSAMYLCSGIAGGDYNEQFFGPGTRLTVL.

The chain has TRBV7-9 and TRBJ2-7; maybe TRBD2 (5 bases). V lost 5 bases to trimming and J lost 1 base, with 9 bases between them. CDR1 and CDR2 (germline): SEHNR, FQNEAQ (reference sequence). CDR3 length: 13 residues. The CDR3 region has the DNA TGTGCCAGCAGCCCGGGATTTTCCTACGAGCAGTACTTC. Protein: CASSPGFSYEQYF.

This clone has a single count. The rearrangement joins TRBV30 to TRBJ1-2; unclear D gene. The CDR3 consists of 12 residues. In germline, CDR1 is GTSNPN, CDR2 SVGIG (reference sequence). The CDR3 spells CASSPKNYGYTF. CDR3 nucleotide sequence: TGTGCGTCGAGCCCAAAAAACTATGGCTACACCTTC.

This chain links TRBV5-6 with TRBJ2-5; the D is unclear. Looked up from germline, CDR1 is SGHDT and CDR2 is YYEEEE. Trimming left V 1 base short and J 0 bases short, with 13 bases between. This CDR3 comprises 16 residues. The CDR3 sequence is CASSLYEDAYQETQYF. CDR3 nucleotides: TGTGCCAGCAGCTTGTACGAGGATGCGTACCAAGAGACCCAGTACTTC.

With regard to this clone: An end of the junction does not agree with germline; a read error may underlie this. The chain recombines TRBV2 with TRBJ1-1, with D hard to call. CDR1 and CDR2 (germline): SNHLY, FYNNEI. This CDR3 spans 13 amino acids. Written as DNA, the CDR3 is TGTGCCAGCAAGCAGGAAATGAACCCTGAAGCTTTCTTT. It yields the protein CASKQEMNPEAFF.

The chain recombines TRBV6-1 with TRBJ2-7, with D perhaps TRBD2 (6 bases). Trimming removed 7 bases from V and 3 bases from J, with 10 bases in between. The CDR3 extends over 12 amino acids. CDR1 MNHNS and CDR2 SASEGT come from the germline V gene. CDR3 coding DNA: TGTGCCAGCACCATGCGGGGCTACGAGCAGTACTTC. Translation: CASTMRGYEQYF.

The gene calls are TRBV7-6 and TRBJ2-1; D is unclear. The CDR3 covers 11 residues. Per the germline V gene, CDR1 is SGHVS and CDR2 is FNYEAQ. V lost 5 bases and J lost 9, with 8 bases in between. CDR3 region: CASSRTAEQFF. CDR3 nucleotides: TGTGCCAGCAGCCGAACAGCTGAGCAGTTCTTC.

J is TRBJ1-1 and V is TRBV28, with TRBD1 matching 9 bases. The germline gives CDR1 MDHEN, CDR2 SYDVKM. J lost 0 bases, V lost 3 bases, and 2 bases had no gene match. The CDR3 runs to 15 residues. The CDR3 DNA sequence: TGTGCCAGCAGTTTCGGGGACAGGGTGAACACTGAAGCTTTCTTT. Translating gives CASSFGDRVNTEAFF. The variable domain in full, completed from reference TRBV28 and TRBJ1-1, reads DVKVTQSSRYLVKRTGEKVFLECVQDMDHENMFWYRQDPGLGLRLIYFSYDVKMKEKGDIPEGYSVSREKKERFSLILESASTNQTSMYLCASSFGDRVNTEAFFGQGTRLTVV.

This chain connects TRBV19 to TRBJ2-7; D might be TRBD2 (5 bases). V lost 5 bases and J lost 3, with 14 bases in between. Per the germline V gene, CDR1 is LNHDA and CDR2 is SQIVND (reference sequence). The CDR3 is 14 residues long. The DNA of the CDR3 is TGTGCCAGTAGTTCACCGGGGAGATACTACGAGCAGTACTTC. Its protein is CASSSPGRYYEQYF.

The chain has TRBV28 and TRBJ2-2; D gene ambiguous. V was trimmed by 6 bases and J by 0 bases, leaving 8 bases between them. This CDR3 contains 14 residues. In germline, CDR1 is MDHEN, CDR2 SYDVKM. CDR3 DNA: TGTGCCAGCAGCTCAGGTTCGAACACCGGGGAGCTGTTTTTT. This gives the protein CASSSGSNTGELFF.

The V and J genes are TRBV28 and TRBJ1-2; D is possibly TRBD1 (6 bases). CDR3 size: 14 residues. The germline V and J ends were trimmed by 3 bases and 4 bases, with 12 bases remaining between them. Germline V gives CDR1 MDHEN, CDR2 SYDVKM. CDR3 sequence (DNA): TGTGCCAGCAGTTTCCAAGGACAGCCCTATGGCTACACCTTC. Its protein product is CASSFQGQPYGYTF.

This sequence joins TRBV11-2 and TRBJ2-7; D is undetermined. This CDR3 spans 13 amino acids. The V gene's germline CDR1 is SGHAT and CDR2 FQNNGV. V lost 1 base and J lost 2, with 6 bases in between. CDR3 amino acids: CASSLGPAYEQYF. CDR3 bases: TGTGCCAGCAGCTTAGGCCCAGCCTACGAGCAGTACTTC.

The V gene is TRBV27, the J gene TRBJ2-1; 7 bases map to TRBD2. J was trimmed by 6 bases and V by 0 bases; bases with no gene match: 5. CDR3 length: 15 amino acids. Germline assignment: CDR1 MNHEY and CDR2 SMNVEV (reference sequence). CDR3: CASSLSGGTRNEQFF. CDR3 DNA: TGTGCCAGCAGTTTATCGGGGGGGACTCGCAATGAGCAGTTCTTC.

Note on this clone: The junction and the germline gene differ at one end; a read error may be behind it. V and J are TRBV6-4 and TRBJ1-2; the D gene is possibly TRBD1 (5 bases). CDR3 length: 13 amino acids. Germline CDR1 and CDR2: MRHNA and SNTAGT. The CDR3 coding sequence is TGTGCCAGCGGTGACCGCGGCAGGGATGGCTACACCTTC. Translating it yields CASGDRGRDGYTF.

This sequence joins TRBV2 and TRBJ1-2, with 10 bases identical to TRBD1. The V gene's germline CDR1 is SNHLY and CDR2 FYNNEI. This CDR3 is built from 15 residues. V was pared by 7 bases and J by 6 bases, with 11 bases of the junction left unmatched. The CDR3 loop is CASTTGGAGFNGYTF. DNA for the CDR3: TGTGCCAGCACGACAGGGGGCGCTGGGTTTAATGGCTACACCTTC.

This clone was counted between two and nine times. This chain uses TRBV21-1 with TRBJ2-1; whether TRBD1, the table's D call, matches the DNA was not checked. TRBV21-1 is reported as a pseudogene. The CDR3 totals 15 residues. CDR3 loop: CASSYRGVRYNEQFF. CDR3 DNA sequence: TGTGCCAGCAGCTACAGGGGTGTGAGGTACAATGAGCAGTTCTTC.

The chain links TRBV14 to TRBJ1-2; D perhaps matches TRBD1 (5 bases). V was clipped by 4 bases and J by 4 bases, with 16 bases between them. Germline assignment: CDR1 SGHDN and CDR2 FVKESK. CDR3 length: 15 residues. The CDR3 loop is CASSPDRRTTYGYTF. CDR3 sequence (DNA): TGTGCCAGCAGCCCGGATAGAAGGACAACCTATGGCTACACCTTC.

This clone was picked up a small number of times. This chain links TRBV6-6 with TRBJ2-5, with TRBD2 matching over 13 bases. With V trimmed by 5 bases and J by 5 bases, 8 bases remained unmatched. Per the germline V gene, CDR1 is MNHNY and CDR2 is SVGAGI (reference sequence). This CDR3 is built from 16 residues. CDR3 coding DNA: TGTGCCAGCAGTCCACTAGCGGGGGGGCTTCTCGAGACCCAGTACTTC. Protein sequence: CASSPLAGGLLETQYF.

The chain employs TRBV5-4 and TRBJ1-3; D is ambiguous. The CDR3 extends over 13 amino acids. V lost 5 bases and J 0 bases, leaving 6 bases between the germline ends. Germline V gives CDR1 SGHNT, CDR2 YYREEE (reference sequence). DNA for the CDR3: TGTGCCAGCAGTCGGAGCTCTGGAAACACCATATATTTT. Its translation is CASSRSSGNTIYF.

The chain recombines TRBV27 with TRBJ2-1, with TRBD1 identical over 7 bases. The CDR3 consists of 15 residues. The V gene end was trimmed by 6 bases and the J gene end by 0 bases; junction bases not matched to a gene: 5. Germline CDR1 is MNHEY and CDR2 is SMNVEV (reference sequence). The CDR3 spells CASRKPGGSYNEQFF. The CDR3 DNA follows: TGTGCCAGCAGAAAACCAGGGGGCTCCTACAATGAGCAGTTCTTC.

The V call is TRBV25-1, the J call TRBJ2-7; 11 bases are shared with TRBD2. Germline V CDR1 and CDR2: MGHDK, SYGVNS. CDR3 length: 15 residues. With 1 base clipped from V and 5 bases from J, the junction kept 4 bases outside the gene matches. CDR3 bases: TGTGCCAGCAGTGAATTAGCGGGGGGGCCCCACGAGCAGTACTTC. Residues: CASSELAGGPHEQYF.

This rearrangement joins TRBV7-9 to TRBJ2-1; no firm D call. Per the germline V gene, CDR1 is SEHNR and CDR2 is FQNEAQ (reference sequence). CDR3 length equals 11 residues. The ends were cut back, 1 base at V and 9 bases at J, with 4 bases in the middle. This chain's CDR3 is CASSLGGEQFF. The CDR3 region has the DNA TGTGCCAGCAGCTTAGGCGGTGAGCAGTTCTTC.

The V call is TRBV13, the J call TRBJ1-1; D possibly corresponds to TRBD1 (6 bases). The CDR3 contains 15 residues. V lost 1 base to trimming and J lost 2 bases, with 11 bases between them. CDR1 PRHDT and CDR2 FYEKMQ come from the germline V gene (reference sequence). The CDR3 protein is CASSLAQGVNTEAFF. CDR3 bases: TGTGCCAGCAGCTTAGCACAGGGAGTAAACACTGAAGCTTTCTTT.

The CDR3 region has the DNA TGTGCCAGCAGTTACTCGCAGGCAAATGAAGCTTTCTTT. This gives the protein CASSYSQANEAFF. The chain uses TRBV6-5 and TRBJ1-1; D uncertain. The V and J ends lost 0 bases and 7 bases respectively, with 9 bases between them. The CDR3 contains 13 residues. Germline-derived CDR1 and CDR2 are MNHEY and SVGAGI.

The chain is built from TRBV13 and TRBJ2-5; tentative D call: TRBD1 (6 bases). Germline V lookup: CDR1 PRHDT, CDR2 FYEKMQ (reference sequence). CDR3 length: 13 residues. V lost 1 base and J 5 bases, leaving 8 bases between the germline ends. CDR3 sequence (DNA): TGTGCCAGCAGCTTAGATAGGGGGGAGACCCAGTACTTC. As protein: CASSLDRGETQYF. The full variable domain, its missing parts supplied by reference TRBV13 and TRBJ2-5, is AAGVIQSPRHLIKEKRETATLKCYPIPRHDTVYWYQQGPGQDPQFLISFYEKMQSDKGSIPDRFSAQQFSDYHSELNMSSLELGDSALYFCASSLDRGETQYFGPGTRLLVL.

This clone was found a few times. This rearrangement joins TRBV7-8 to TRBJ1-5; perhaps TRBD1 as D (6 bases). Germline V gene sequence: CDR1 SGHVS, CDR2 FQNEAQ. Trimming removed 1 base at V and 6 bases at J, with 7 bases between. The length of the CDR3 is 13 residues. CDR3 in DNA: TGTGCCAGCAGCTTAGGAGGGGGTCAGCCCCAGCATTTT. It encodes CASSLGGGQPQHF.

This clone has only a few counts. The CDR3 DNA reads as TGTGCCAGCAGTTCGGGTTCTGGAAACACCATATATTTT. Its protein product is CASSSGSGNTIYF. The chain uses TRBV6-5 and TRBJ1-3; D not certain. Germline loops: CDR1 MNHEY, CDR2 SVGAGI. V lost 4 bases to trimming and J lost 1 base, with 5 bases between them. CDR3 length: 13 residues.

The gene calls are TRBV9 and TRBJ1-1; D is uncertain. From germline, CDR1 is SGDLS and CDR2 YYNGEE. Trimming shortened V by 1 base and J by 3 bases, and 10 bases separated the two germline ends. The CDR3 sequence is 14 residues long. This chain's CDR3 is CASSVTEHYTEAFF. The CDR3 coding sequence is TGTGCCAGCAGCGTAACTGAGCACTACACTGAAGCTTTCTTT.